Included here is one TCR beta chain sequence, with context. This clonotype was seen more than once but under ten times. Its target antigen remains unknown. Per-base quality was not reported, and no clone a single base away is much larger than it. The data are from a study of T-cell reconstitution after alpha-beta-depleted transplantation in children (dated by TCRdb to the mid-2010s). For the study in its entirety: The study quantitatively tracked T-cell immune reconstitution after TCRalphabeta/CD19-depleted allogeneic hematopoietic cell transplantation in children using TCR repertoire profiling.

Explained via the paper, the treatment or condition label denotes: allogeneic hematopoietic cell transplantation with graft depleted of TCRalphabeta T cells and CD19 B cells. The children who served as transplant recipients had been given grafts of TCRalphabeta/CD19-depleted allogeneic hematopoietic cells. Library generation was performed with PCR. The sequencer listed for this sample is Illumina HiSeq 2500. TCR libraries were prepared with molecular barcoding, using unique molecular identifiers to normalize TCRbeta repertoire quantification. The public reads were quality trimmed at Q25 with fastp and then assembled into clones with MiXCR by TCRdb, keeping productive beta chains. Entries that share a CDR3 protein sequence are merged under the most common genes and DNA. Across this sample there are 780,000 or so distinct CDR3 sequences, with around 17% seen only once. The top ten clones comprise around 4.5% of the sample.

The CDR3 spans 12 residues, from the cysteine through the phenylalanine. The DNA shown is the 36-base CDR3, in frame from base 1. V gives up 7 bases and J gives up 2 bases, and the segment between their germline ends measures 6 bases. Results and caveats for the whole study, not just this receptor: The frequencies of hyperexpanded clones fell over the following months, and after one year, T-cell counts and TCRbeta diversity were mostly attributed to newly produced T cells. The apparently early alphabetaT-cell count recovery about two months after transplant was reportedly dependent on only several hundred rapidly expanded clones derived from non-depleted graft cells. In some patients, the high TCRbeta diversity seen at day 60 was put down to recipient T cells and intrathymic progenitors that had survived conditioning.

The sequence came from a male patient younger than 18 who had a stem cell transplant for acute lymphoblastic leukemia, so the T cells may come from the graft donor. The rearranged segments are TRBV12-3 or TRBV12-4 and TRBJ1-5; a confident D gene designation cannot be given. Sequences were derived from PBMCs, mostly from graft donor cells, sampled 360 days after TCRalphabeta/CD19-depleted stem cell transplant. In nucleotides, the sequence is TGTGCCAGCATGAGTGGCAATCAGCCCCAGCATTTT. The encoded protein is CASMSGNQPQHF.